Each of the 3 T cell receptor beta chains below was sequenced from the same sample in a study of blood T cell repertoires in COVID-19. Repertoires were generated with immunoSEQ multiplex PCR, while TCRdb's copy carries only in-frame clones and drops some. The sample has around 64,000 clones, over 70% seen once. The sequencing sample was made of peripheral blood. The receptors were sampled from a man aged 45-65 years with active COVID-19.

In its sample, this clone was seen once. The chain is built from TRBV3-1 (or the pseudogene TRBV3-2) and TRBJ2-1; 8 bases are a match to TRBD1. Germline V gives CDR1 LGHDT, CDR2 YNNKEL (reference sequence). CDR3 length equals 16 residues. V shed 4 bases, J shed 1 base, and the junction held 6 bases outside the gene matches. CDR3 residues: CASSLTGGISYNEQFF. CDR3 bases: TGTGCCAGCAGCCTAACAGGGGGTATATCCTACAATGAGCAGTTCTTC.

The chain is built from TRBV28 and TRBJ2-2; D possibly corresponds to TRBD1 (5 bases). The V and J ends lost 11 bases and 5 bases respectively, with 18 bases between them. The length of the CDR3 is 14 residues. CDR1 is MDHEN and CDR2 is SYDVKM in the germline V gene. CDR3 coding DNA: TGTGCCGGAAACAGGTCAAAAGGGACCGGGGAGCTGTTTTTT. Protein: CAGNRSKGTGELFF.

The CDR3 spells CSVGDRAGGYTF. The CDR3 region has the DNA TGCAGCGTTGGGGACAGGGCGGGAGGCTACACCTTC. The J gene is TRBJ1-2, the V gene TRBV29-1; 9 positions agree with TRBD1. With V trimmed by 4 bases and J by 8 bases, 5 bases remained unmatched. CDR1 and CDR2 (germline): SQVTM, ANQGSEA. This CDR3 has 12 residues.